These 30 T cell receptor beta chains were all obtained from the same sample, sequenced in a study of vaccination effects on CD4 cells after COVID-19. No antigens are known for them. The assay was immunoSEQ multiplex PCR, and TCRdb's table has in-frame clones only and misses some. The table records about 63,000 clones, 75% of them present only once. Antigen-specific CD4+ T cells were first expanded with viral peptide pools by the ViraFEST assay and only then sequenced. With roughly nine days of culture completed, CD4+ T cells were isolated. Vaccinated recipients, who were negative for nucleocapsid antibodies, had no history of SARS-CoV-2 infection. Sequencing used CD4+ T cells from PBMCs cultured with HCoV-OC43 spike peptides, obtained before COVID-19 vaccination. The subset was: HCoV-OC43 spike overlapping peptide pool stimulation. The source is a human donor who received a COVID-19 vaccine.

V and J are TRBV24-1 and TRBJ2-1; D is perhaps TRBD1 or TRBD2 (5 bases each). V gave up 7 bases and J gave up 6 bases, with 18 bases separating them. The CDR3 sequence is 15 residues long. Per the germline V gene, CDR1 is KGHDR and CDR2 is SFDVKD. The CDR3 here is CATSTPGLKGNEQFF. In nucleotides, the CDR3 is TGTGCCACCAGCACCCCGGGGCTAAAAGGCAATGAGCAGTTCTTC.

The chain joins TRBV23-1 to TRBJ1-4; D might be TRBD1 (6 bases). TRBV23-1 is classed as an ORF, of uncertain function. The CDR3 length is 16 residues. The ends were cut back, 0 bases at V and 7 bases at J, with 15 bases in the middle. CDR3 protein: CASSQSAGAAGEKLFF. The DNA for the CDR3 is TGCGCCAGCAGTCAATCGGCGGGGGCCGCGGGTGAAAAACTGTTTTTT.

This clone was seen only a few times. The gene calls are TRBV6-6 and TRBJ2-2, with 9 bases lining up with TRBD1. From germline, CDR1 is MNHNY and CDR2 SVGAGI (reference sequence). The CDR3 has 15 amino acids. The trim removed 6 bases at V and 4 bases at J, leaving 6 bases unmatched. CDR3 loop: CASRPGQGSTGELFF. For the CDR3, the DNA is TGTGCCAGCAGACCGGGACAGGGTTCCACCGGGGAGCTGTTTTTT.

The rearrangement links TRBV4-1 to TRBJ1-5; D is ambiguous. The germline V gene encodes CDR1 MGHRA and CDR2 YSYEKL. Trimming pared 2 bases from V and 9 bases from J, leaving 11 bases between. The CDR3 length is 13 residues. The CDR3 sequence: CASSQPEGGPQHF. In DNA form, the CDR3 reads TGCGCCAGCAGCCAACCCGAGGGAGGGCCCCAGCATTTT.

This sequence joins TRBV19 and TRBJ1-1, with a tentative D call TRBD1 (5 bases). Germline lookup yields CDR1 LNHDA and CDR2 SQIVND (reference sequence). Trimming removed 8 bases at V and 0 bases at J, with 19 bases between. The CDR3 length is 16 residues. The CDR3 bases are TGTGCCAGTCTACCCGGGGCAGGCGGAATGAACACTGAAGCTTTCTTT. Its translation is CASLPGAGGMNTEAFF. The variable domain in full, completed from reference TRBV19 and TRBJ1-1, reads DGGITQSPKYLFRKEGQNVTLSCEQNLNHDAMYWYRQDPGQGLRLIYYSQIVNDFQKGDIAEGYSVSREKKESFPLTVTSAQKNPTAFYLCASLPGAGGMNTEAFFGQGTRLTVV.

The chain carries TRBV28 and TRBJ1-1, with a tentative D call TRBD1 (5 bases). Per germline, CDR1 MDHEN and CDR2 SYDVKM. V lost 6 bases and J 4 bases, leaving 21 bases between the germline ends. The CDR3 consists of 16 residues. The CDR3 protein is CASRTLGSGMRTEAFF. The DNA for the CDR3 is TGTGCCAGCAGGACCCTTGGTTCAGGGATGCGCACTGAAGCTTTCTTT.

The chain carries TRBV5-1 and TRBJ2-1; possible D gene TRBD1, 6 bases. The CDR3 totals 14 residues. Germline lookup yields CDR1 SGHRS and CDR2 YFSETQ. V lost 3 bases to trimming and J lost 0 bases, with 7 bases between them. DNA of the CDR3: TGCGCCAGCAGCTCGGACAGCTCCTACAATGAGCAGTTCTTC. Translating gives CASSSDSSYNEQFF.

The J gene is TRBJ2-5, the V gene TRBV2, with 7 bases matching TRBD1. In germline, CDR1 is SNHLY, CDR2 FYNNEI. The J segment lost 2 bases and the V segment lost 11 bases, leaving 2 bases of the junction unmatched. This CDR3 comprises 11 residues. The CDR3 here is CASGGQETQYF. CDR3 nucleotides: TGTGCCTCAGGGGGTCAAGAGACCCAGTACTTC.

This chain connects TRBV7-2 to TRBJ2-3, with no clear D. The CDR3 loop spans 12 amino acids. Trimming removed 5 bases at V and 4 bases at J, with 7 bases between. Germline assignment: CDR1 SGHTA and CDR2 FQGNSA. The CDR3 loop is CASSLRADTQYF. In DNA form, the CDR3 reads TGTGCCAGCAGCCTTAGGGCAGATACGCAGTATTTT. The full variable domain, its missing parts supplied by reference TRBV7-2 and TRBJ2-3, is GAGVSQSPSNKVTEKGKDVELRCDPISGHTALYWYRQSLGQGLEFLIYFQGNSAPDKSGLPSDRFSAERTGGSVSTLTIQRTQQEDSAVYLCASSLRADTQYFGPGTRLTVL.

The chain joins TRBV5-6 to TRBJ2-7, with TRBD1 matching 7 bases. CDR1 SGHDT and CDR2 YYEEEE come from the germline V gene. Trimming cost V 3 bases and J 0 bases; bases outside gene matches: 6. The CDR3 covers 15 residues. CDR3 sequence reads: CASSSLGDSSYEQYV. CDR3 bases: TGTGCCAGCAGCTCGCTTGGGGACAGCTCCTACGAGCAGTACGTC.

V is TRBV7-2 and J is TRBJ1-1, with D uncertain. V was pared by 0 bases and J by 1 base, with 3 bases between. Germline CDR1 and CDR2: SGHTA and FQGNSA. This CDR3 has 13 amino acids. CDR3 protein: CASSLARNTEAFF. CDR3 in DNA: TGTGCCAGCAGCTTAGCACGGAACACTGAAGCTTTCTTT.

The rearrangement uses TRBV12-3 or TRBV12-4 and TRBJ1-1, with D perhaps TRBD1 (5 bases). CDR3 length: 13 amino acids. V was shortened by 2 bases and J by 6 bases, with 10 bases between the two germline ends. CDR3 DNA: TGTGCCAGCAGTTTAAGAGGGGAAGCTGAAGCTTTCTTT. Its translation: CASSLRGEAEAFF.

This chain connects TRBV11-2 to TRBJ2-3; 13 bases match TRBD2. The CDR3 covers 19 residues. Looked up from germline, CDR1 is SGHAT and CDR2 is FQNNGV. The V segment lost 7 bases and the J segment 8 bases; nucleotides outside the gene matches: 21. The CDR3 nucleotides are TGTGCCAGCAACAGAGGACTAGCGGGGGCTACTCGCCTAAGGGGTACGCAGTATTTT. Translation gives CASNRGLAGATRLRGTQYF.

The rearrangement uses TRBV7-2 and TRBJ1-2; perhaps TRBD1 as D (6 bases). The CDR3 length is 15 residues. Germline assignment: CDR1 SGHTA and CDR2 FQGNSA. Trimming shortened V by 4 bases and J by 3 bases, and 15 bases separated the two germline ends. The CDR3 region is CASSWDKPDYYGYTF. Written as DNA, the CDR3 is TGTGCCAGCAGCTGGGACAAGCCCGATTACTATGGCTACACCTTC.

J is TRBJ1-2 and V is TRBV27; no firm D call. V was shortened by 5 bases and J by 3 bases, with 13 bases between the two germline ends. CDR3 size: 14 residues. CDR1 and CDR2 (germline): MNHEY, SMNVEV (reference sequence). The CDR3: CASSLTPGDYGYTF. CDR3 DNA sequence: TGTGCCAGCAGTCTGACACCCGGGGACTATGGCTACACCTTC.

V is TRBV10-3 and J is TRBJ2-5; 7 bases are a match to TRBD2. The V segment lost 6 bases and the J segment 1 base; nucleotides outside the gene matches: 2. The CDR3 consists of 13 residues. Germline V lookup: CDR1 ENHRY, CDR2 SYGVKD. In nucleotides, the CDR3 is TGTGCCATCAGCTGGACTAGCCAAGAGACCCAGTACTTC. Amino acids: CAISWTSQETQYF.

The chain links TRBV3-1 (or the pseudogene TRBV3-2) to TRBJ1-4; tentative D call: TRBD1 (5 bases). Between the trimmed V and J ends, which lost 4 bases and 8 bases, there was a span of 11 bases. The CDR3 consists of 13 residues. Per germline, CDR1 LGHDT and CDR2 YNNKEL (reference sequence). DNA for the CDR3: TGTGCCAGCAGCCTACATTCAGGGGAAAAACTGTTTTTT. It yields the protein CASSLHSGEKLFF.

The chain combines TRBV27 with TRBJ1-1, with D unresolved. The germline V gene encodes CDR1 MNHEY and CDR2 SMNVEV (reference sequence). V was trimmed by 6 bases and J by 2 bases, leaving 13 bases between them. This CDR3 spans 14 amino acids. CDR3 sequence reads: CASRSFGINTEAFF. The CDR3, as DNA: TGTGCCAGCAGATCATTTGGGATCAACACTGAAGCTTTCTTT.

The V call is TRBV6-2 or TRBV6-3, the J call TRBJ2-6; TRBD1 matches 7 bases. Trimming took 4 bases from V and 0 from J; bases not matched to a gene: 9. This CDR3 contains 18 residues. The V gene's germline CDR1 is MNHEY and CDR2 SVGEGT. In nucleotides, the CDR3 is TGTGCCAGCAGTTTTTACCTTACAGGGGCCTCTGGGGCCAACGTCCTGACTTTC. It encodes CASSFYLTGASGANVLTF.

This rearrangement joins TRBV18 to TRBJ1-1; TRBD1 might be the D (6 bases). In germline, CDR1 is KGHSH, CDR2 LQKENI. V lost 6 bases, J lost 0 bases, and 14 bases lay in between. This CDR3 contains 15 residues. CDR3 coding DNA: TGTGCCAGCTCCCCGGGGGCCGGAGTGAACACTGAAGCTTTCTTT. Translated, it gives CASSPGAGVNTEAFF.

This clone came up once. The J gene is TRBJ1-1, the V gene TRBV6-5; 10 bases line up with TRBD1. Per germline, CDR1 MNHEY and CDR2 SVGAGI. V dropped 5 bases and J dropped 5; count of bases not matched to a gene: 8. The CDR3 loop spans 15 amino acids. The CDR3: CASSKKTGGQTEAFF. CDR3 in DNA: TGTGCCAGCAGTAAAAAGACAGGGGGCCAAACTGAAGCTTTCTTT.

A single count supports this clone. V and J are TRBV5-1 and TRBJ2-5; D perhaps matches TRBD2 (6 bases). The CDR3 contains 15 residues. Germline lookup yields CDR1 SGHRS and CDR2 YFSETQ. V was shortened by 4 bases and J by 2 bases, with 15 bases between the two germline ends. CDR3 sequence reads: CASSRTTGTQETQYF. In DNA form, the CDR3 reads TGCGCCAGCAGCAGAACTACCGGGACTCAAGAGACCCAGTACTTC.

There are a few counts of this clone. V and J are TRBV30 and TRBJ1-5; the D gene is possibly TRBD1 (6 bases). The CDR3 length is 14 residues. The germline V and J ends were trimmed by 0 bases and 2 bases, with 8 bases remaining between them. Germline V gives CDR1 GTSNPN, CDR2 SVGIG (reference sequence). Here the CDR3 reads CAWSVPGGNQPQHF. The CDR3 bases are TGTGCCTGGAGTGTACCAGGGGGCAATCAGCCCCAGCATTTT.

V usage is TRBV7-9 and J usage is TRBJ1-2; TRBD1 matches 9 bases. Looked up from germline, CDR1 is SEHNR and CDR2 is FQNEAQ (reference sequence). V shed 3 bases and J 1 base; nucleotides not matched to a gene: 12. The CDR3 length is 18 residues. The CDR3 sequence is CASSFTGGQGQLNYGYTF. The DNA for the CDR3 is TGTGCCAGCAGCTTTACCGGCGGACAGGGGCAGCTTAACTATGGCTACACCTTC.

The genes are TRBV2 and TRBJ1-4, with TRBD1 as a possible D gene (6 bases). The CDR3 is 14 residues long. In germline, CDR1 is SNHLY, CDR2 FYNNEI. Trimming removed 1 base at V and 7 bases at J, with 10 bases between. The CDR3 DNA follows: TGTGCCAGCAGTGAAGGGGGGGCGGGTGAAAAACTGTTTTTT. Protein product: CASSEGGAGEKLFF.

The chain combines TRBV5-6 with TRBJ1-4; D is perhaps TRBD1 (6 bases). The ends were cut back, 1 base at V and 7 bases at J, with 14 bases in the middle. There are 15 residues in the CDR3. CDR1 and CDR2 from the germline V gene are SGHDT and YYEEEE. The CDR3 is CASSLLSGASEKLFF. In nucleotides, the CDR3 is TGTGCCAGCAGCTTGCTCTCAGGGGCGAGTGAAAAACTGTTTTTT.

This rearrangement joins TRBV10-3 to TRBJ2-2; 10 positions agree with TRBD2. The ends lost 2 bases at V and 2 bases at J; junction bases unmatched: 5. Germline V gene sequence: CDR1 ENHRY, CDR2 SYGVKD. This CDR3 spans 17 amino acids. Here the CDR3 reads CAISEPGTSANTGELFF. The DNA for the CDR3 is TGTGCCATCAGTGAGCCCGGGACTAGCGCAAACACCGGGGAGCTGTTTTTT.

The rearrangement links TRBV7-6 to TRBJ2-3; D possibly corresponds to TRBD2 (7 bases). From germline, CDR1 is SGHVS and CDR2 FNYEAQ. This CDR3 region has 15 residues. Trimming took off 2 bases at V and 5 bases at J, with 14 bases between the two ends. The CDR3: CASSLRRGQKDTQYF. The CDR3 DNA follows: TGTGCCAGCAGCTTACGGCGGGGGCAGAAAGATACGCAGTATTTT. The full variable domain, completed using reference TRBV7-6 and TRBJ2-3, is GAGVSQSPRYKVTKRGQDVALRCDPISGHVSLYWYRQALGQGPEFLTYFNYEAQQDKSGLPNDRFSAERPEGSISTLTIQRTEQRDSAMYRCASSLRRGQKDTQYFGPGTRLTVL.

The chain combines TRBV19 with TRBJ2-3; D is perhaps TRBD1 (6 bases). V was trimmed by 7 bases and J by 4 bases, leaving 18 bases between them. Germline CDR1 is LNHDA and CDR2 is SQIVND (reference sequence). The CDR3 spans 15 residues. The CDR3 DNA follows: TGTGCCAGTACCCCAAGGGGGATCGGCGCAGATACGCAGTATTTT. Its protein is CASTPRGIGADTQYF.

This chain connects TRBV19 to TRBJ1-6, with 11 positions matching TRBD1. CDR3 size: 15 residues. Germline trimming cut 3 bases from V and 9 bases from J; bases unmatched to any gene: 4. Germline V gene sequence: CDR1 LNHDA, CDR2 SQIVND (reference sequence). The chain's CDR3 is CASSIPGTGGSPLHF. CDR3 nucleotides: TGTGCCAGTAGTATCCCCGGGACAGGGGGTTCACCCCTCCACTTT.